This TCR beta chain was observed in a study of shared clonotypes between healthy human individuals. Study-wide findings and caveats: Among non-shared clonotypes, generation probabilities were lower than among those shared by all four donors. Having only a few donors restricted how much genetic and exposure-history diversity was captured.

CD8 cells classed as naive were CD45RO-negative and positively selected for CCR7, excluding terminally differentiated effector memory CD45RA+ cells. On sorted subsets, replicate PCRs used 200 to 250 ng DNA, or 31,000 or so T cell genomes. Clones were read by immunoSEQ multiplex PCR, and TCRdb kept only the in-frame ones, dropping some. The table includes about 870,000 clones, 90% to 95% detected once. Details on this clone: Its antigen is not known.

The source material was naive CD8+ T cells sorted from blood. The sequence came from a man younger than 45 in good health.

The CDR3 DNA reads as TGTGCCAGCAGTGCCCGACGACAGGGGGAAGAGACCCAGTACTTC. Amino acids: CASSARRQGEETQYF. The V and J genes are TRBV2 and TRBJ2-5, with TRBD1 identical over 9 bases. CDR3 length: 15 amino acids. Looked up from germline, CDR1 is SNHLY and CDR2 is FYNNEI. Trimming removed 4 bases from V and 3 bases from J; junction bases left unmatched: 6.